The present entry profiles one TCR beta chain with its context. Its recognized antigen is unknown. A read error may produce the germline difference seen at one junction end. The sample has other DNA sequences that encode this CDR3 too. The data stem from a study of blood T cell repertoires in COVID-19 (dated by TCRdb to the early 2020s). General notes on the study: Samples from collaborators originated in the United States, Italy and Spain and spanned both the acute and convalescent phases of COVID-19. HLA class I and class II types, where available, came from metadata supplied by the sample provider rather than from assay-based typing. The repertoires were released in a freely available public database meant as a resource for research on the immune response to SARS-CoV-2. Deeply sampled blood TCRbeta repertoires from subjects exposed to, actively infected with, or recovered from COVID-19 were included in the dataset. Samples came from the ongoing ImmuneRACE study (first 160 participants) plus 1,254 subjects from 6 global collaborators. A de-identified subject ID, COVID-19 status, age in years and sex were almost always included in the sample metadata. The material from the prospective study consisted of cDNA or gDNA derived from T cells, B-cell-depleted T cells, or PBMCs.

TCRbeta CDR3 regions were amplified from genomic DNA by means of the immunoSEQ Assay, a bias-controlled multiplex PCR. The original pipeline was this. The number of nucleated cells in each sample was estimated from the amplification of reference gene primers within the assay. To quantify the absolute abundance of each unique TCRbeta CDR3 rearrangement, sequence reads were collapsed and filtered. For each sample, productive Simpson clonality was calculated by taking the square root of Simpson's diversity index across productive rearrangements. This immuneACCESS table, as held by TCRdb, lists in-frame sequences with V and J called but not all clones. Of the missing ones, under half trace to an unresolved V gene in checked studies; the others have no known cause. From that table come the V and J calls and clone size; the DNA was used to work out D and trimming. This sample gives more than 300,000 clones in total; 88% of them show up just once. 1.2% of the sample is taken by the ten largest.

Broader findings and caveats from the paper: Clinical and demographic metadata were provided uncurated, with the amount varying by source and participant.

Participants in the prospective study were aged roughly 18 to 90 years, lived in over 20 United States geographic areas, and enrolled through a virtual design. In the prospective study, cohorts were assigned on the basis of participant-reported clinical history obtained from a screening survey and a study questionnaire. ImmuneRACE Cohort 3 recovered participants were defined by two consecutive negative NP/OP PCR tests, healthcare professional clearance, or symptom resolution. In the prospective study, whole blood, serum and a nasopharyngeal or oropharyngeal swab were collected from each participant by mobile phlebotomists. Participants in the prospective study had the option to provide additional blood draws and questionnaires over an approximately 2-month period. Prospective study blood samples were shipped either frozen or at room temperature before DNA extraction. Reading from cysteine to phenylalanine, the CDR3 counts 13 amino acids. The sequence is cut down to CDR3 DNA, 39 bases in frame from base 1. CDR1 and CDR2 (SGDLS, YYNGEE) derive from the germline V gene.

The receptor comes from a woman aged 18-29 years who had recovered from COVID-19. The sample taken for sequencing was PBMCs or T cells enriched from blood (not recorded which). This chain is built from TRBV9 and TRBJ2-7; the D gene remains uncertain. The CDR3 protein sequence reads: CASSSEFRGEQYF. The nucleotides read TGTGCCAGCAGCTCAGAGTTTCGCGGCGAGCAGTACTTT.